The T cell receptor beta chain described here comes from a study of T cell repertoires in cytomegalovirus infection. A few counts support this clonotype. Antigen specificity is unknown. MiXCR, run by TCRdb on the reads, gives a single entry per CDR3 protein. The table records about 340,000 distinct CDR3 sequences, 25% to 35% of them present only once. The CDR3 has 15 amino acids. In germline, CDR1 is MNHEY, CDR2 SMNVEV (reference sequence). The junction had 5 bases not matched to a gene; V was cut back by 4 bases and J by 2 bases. Findings and limits, study-wide: It was HLA-C-restricted CMV-specific TCR beta clonotypes that dominated the response ex vivo.

The chain employs TRBV27 and TRBJ2-5; 9 bases map to TRBD2. The receptor's source is a human donor in good health (CMV status not recorded). Some clones in this sample may be carry-over from other donors' samples. Sequenced here: cultured PBMCs, sampled from culture after CMV antigen stimulation. The CDR3 coding sequence is TGTGCCAGCAGTTCCCCCCTAGCGGGACAAGAGACCCAGTACTTC. This sequence encodes CASSSPLAGQETQYF.